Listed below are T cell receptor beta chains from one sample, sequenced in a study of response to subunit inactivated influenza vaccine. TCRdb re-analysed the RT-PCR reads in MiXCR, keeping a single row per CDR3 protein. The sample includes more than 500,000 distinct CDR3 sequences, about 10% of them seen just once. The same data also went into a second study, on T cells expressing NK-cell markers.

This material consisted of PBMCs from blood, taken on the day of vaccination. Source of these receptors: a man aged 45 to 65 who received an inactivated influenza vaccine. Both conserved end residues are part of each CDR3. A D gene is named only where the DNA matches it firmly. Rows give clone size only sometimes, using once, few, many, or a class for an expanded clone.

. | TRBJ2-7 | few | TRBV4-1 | CASSQNEGYEQYF | TGCGCCAGCAGCCAAAACGAGGGGTACGAGCAGTACTTC
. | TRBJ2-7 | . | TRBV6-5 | CASSYSRGVYEQYF | TGTGCCAGCAGTTACTCGCGAGGGGTCTACGAGCAGTACTTC
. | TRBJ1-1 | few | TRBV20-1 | CSAQGNTEAFF | TGCAGTGCTCAGGGGAACACTGAAGCTTTCTTT
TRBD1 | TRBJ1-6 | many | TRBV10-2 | CASSEGQGYSPLHF | TGCGCCAGCAGTGAGGGACAGGGGTATTCACCCCTCCACTTT
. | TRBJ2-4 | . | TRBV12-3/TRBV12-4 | CASSLSGGPAIQYF | TGTGCCAGCAGTTTATCCGGAGGCCCAGCCATTCAGTACTTC
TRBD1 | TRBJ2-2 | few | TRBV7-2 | CASSSTGGAGELFF | TGTGCCAGCAGCTCGACAGGGGGGGCCGGGGAGCTGTTTTTT
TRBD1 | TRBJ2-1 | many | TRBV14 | CASTKYGQVNNEQFF | TGTGCCAGCACCAAATACGGACAGGTTAACAATGAGCAGTTCTTC
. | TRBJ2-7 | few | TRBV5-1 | CASSLVANYEQYF | TGCGCCAGCAGCTTGGTGGCTAACTACGAGCAGTACTTC
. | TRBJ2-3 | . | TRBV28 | CATLGAQGFVGTDTQYF | TGTGCCACCCTGGGGGCCCAGGGATTTGTTGGTACAGATACGCAGTATTTT
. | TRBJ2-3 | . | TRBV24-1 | CATSDFSDTQYF | TGTGCCACCAGTGATTTCTCAGATACGCAGTATTTT
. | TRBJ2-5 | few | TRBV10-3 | CAITGTLAETQYF | TGTGCCATCACTGGCACCTTGGCCGAGACCCAGTACTTC
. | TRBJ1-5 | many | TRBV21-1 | CASSNDGLGQPQHF | TGTGCCAGCAGCAACGACGGGCTAGGTCAGCCCCAGCATTTT
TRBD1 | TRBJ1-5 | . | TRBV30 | CAWSPTGARRSNQPQHF | TGTGCCTGGAGCCCGACAGGGGCGAGGAGGAGCAATCAGCCCCAGCATTTT
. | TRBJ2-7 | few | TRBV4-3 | CASSQDRGGGKEYF | TGCGCCAGCAGCCAAGATCGGGGTGGCGGAAAAGAGTACTTC
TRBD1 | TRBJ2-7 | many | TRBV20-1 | CSAPRTGRTEQYF | TGCAGTGCCCCGAGGACAGGGAGGACCGAGCAGTACTTC
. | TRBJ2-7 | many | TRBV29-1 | CSVERGTNEQYF | TGCAGCGTTGAGAGGGGAACGAACGAGCAGTACTTC
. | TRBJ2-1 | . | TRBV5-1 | CASSFQSNEQFF | TGCGCCAGCAGCTTCCAATCCAATGAGCAGTTCTTC
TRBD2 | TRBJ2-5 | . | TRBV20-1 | CSAEERGAVETQYF | TGCAGTGCTGAAGAGCGGGGGGCGGTCGAGACCCAGTACTTC
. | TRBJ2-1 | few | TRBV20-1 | CSASLRPHNEQFF | TGCAGTGCTAGTTTACGGCCCCACAATGAGCAGTTCTTC
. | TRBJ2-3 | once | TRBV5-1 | CASSSTVGDTQYF | TGCGCCAGCAGCTCGACAGTAGGGGATACGCAGTATTTT
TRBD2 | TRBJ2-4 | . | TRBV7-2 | CASSLTSGGANIQYF | TGTGCCAGCAGCTTGACTAGCGGGGGGGCCAACATTCAGTACTTC
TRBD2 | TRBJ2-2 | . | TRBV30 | CAWSSLGLAGRELFF | TGTGCCTGGAGTTCTCTGGGACTAGCGGGAAGGGAGCTGTTTTTT
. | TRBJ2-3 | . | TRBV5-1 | CASRADKDTQYF | TGCGCCAGCAGGGCCGATAAAGATACGCAGTATTTT
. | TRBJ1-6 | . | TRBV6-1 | CASSATYNSPLHF | TGTGCCAGCAGTGCCACCTATAATTCACCCCTCCACTTT
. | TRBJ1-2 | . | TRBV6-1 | CASSEVVFYGYTF | TGTGCCAGCAGTGAGGTAGTCTTCTATGGCTACACCTTC
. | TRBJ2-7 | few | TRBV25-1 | CASRPPYTALYEQYF | TGTGCCAGCAGACCCCCATACACCGCCCTATACGAGCAGTACTTC
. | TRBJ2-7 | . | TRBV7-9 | CASSPPDGVTYF | TGTGCCAGCAGCCCGCCGGATGGAGTTACGTACTTC
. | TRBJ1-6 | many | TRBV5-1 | CASSSGESSYNSPLHF | TGCGCCAGCAGCTCGGGAGAGAGCTCCTATAATTCACCCCTCCACTTT
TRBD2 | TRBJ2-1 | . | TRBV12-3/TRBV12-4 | CASQTSGSYNEQFF | TGTGCCAGCCAGACTAGCGGGAGCTACAATGAGCAGTTCTTC
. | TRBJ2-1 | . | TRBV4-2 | CASSQVMGRSSYNEQFF | TGTGCCAGCAGCCAAGTCATGGGGAGAAGCTCCTACAATGAGCAGTTCTTC
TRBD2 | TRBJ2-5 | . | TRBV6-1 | CASSRPGLAGTETQYF | TGTGCCAGCAGTCGGCCGGGACTAGCGGGAACAGAGACCCAGTACTTC
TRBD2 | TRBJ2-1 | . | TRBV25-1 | CASSDPLAGVGYEQFF | TGTGCCAGCAGTGATCCCCTAGCGGGAGTCGGATATGAGCAGTTCTTC
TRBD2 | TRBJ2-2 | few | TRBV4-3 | CASSQDSGSRTGELFF | TGCGCCAGCAGCCAAGATAGCGGGTCTCGCACCGGGGAGCTGTTTTTT
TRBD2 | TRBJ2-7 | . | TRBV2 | CASSQRTSGPYEQYF | TGTGCCAGCAGCCAACGGACTAGCGGGCCCTACGAGCAGTACTTC
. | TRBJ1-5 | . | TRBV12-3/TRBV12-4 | CASSGAVNSNQPQHF | TGTGCCAGCAGTGGGGCGGTTAATAGCAATCAGCCCCAGCATTTT
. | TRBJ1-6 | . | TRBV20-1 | CSAPGGPFRDSPLHF | TGCAGTGCCCCCGGCGGCCCTTTCAGGGATTCACCCCTCCACTTT
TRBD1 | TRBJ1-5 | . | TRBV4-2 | CASSQDWTGGEWAQHF | TGTGCCAGCAGCCAAGATTGGACAGGGGGAGAATGGGCCCAGCATTTT
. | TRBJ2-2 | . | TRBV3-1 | CASSQDRFIGELFF | TGTGCCAGCAGCCAAGATCGGTTCATCGGGGAGCTGTTTTTT
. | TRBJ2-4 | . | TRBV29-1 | CSVEVGRTFQYF | TGCAGCGTTGAAGTAGGGCGGACTTTTCAGTACTTC
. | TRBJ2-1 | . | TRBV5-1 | CASSRELSSNEQFF | TGCGCCAGCAGCCGAGAGCTTTCCAGCAATGAGCAGTTCTTC
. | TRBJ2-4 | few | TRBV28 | CASAKPRVDIQYF | TGTGCCAGCGCGAAACCTCGGGTGGACATTCAGTACTTC
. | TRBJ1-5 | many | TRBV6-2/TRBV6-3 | CASSYDPARVSNQPQHF | TGTGCCAGCAGTTACGACCCCGCAAGGGTGAGCAATCAGCCCCAGCATTTT
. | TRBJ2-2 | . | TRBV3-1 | CASSQDAKWNTGELFF | TGTGCCAGCAGCCAAGACGCAAAATGGAACACCGGGGAGCTGTTTTTT
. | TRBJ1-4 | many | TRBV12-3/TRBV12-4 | CASTVWGIGEKLFF | TGTGCCAGCACCGTTTGGGGGATAGGGGAAAAACTGTTTTTT
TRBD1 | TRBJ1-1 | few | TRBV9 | CASSFSGTGLTEAFF | TGTGCCAGCAGCTTCTCAGGGACAGGCCTCACTGAAGCTTTCTTT
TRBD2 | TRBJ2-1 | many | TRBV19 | CASSMGLAGKNEQFF | TGTGCCAGTAGTATGGGACTAGCGGGGAAAAATGAGCAGTTCTTC
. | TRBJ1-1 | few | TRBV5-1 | CASSLGTESTEAFF | TGCGCCAGCAGCTTGGGGACAGAATCCACTGAAGCTTTCTTT
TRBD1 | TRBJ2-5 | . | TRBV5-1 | CASSLRQGRGETQYF | TGCGCCAGCAGCCTCCGACAGGGGCGGGGAGAGACCCAGTACTTC
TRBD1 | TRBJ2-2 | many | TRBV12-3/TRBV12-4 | CASSLTGGSGELFF | TGTGCCAGCAGTTTGACAGGGGGCAGCGGGGAGCTGTTTTTT
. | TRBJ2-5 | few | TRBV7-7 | CASSLGGTGEETQYF | TGTGCTAGCAGCTTGGGGGGGACAGGTGAAGAGACCCAGTACTTC
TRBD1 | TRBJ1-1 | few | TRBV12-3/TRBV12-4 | CASSHRGQNTEAFF | TGTGCCAGCAGTCACAGGGGACAAAACACTGAAGCTTTCTTT
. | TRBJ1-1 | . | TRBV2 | CASSAVRGTGTEAFF | TGTGCCAGCAGTGCCGTCAGGGGTACGGGTACTGAAGCTTTCTTT
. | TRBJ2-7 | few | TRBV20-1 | CSARDPSGLSEQYF | TGCAGTGCTAGAGACCCCTCGGGGCTTTCCGAGCAGTACTTC
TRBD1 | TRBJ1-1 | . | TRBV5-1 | CASSRGTEVQPAFF | TGCGCCAGCAGCCGTGGGACAGAAGTCCAGCCAGCTTTCTTT
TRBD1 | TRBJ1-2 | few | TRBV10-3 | CAISDGTVTNYGYTF | TGTGCCATCAGTGACGGGACAGTAACTAACTATGGCTACACCTTC
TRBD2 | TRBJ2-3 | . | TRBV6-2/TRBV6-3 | CATGNGGRASDTQYF | TGTGCCACCGGAAACGGCGGGAGGGCCTCGGATACGCAGTATTTT
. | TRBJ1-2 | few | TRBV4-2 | CASSQDLGSDGYTF | TGTGCCAGCAGCCAAGATTTGGGATCGGATGGCTACACCTTC